This T cell receptor (beta chain) stems from a study of cytomegalovirus exposure and HLA in healthy donors. TCRdb's copy holds only in-frame clones and misses some; the assay was immunoSEQ multiplex PCR. The table lists under 300,000 clones, approximately 86% of them singletons, with roughly 0.99% in the top ten. This clone was found a few times. The receptor was isolated from a woman between 18 and 29 years old in good health and CMV-seronegative. Material: PBMCs.

CDR3 in amino acids: CAWSVVTAGEQYF. The CDR3 DNA reads as TGTGCCTGGAGTGTCGTTACCGCCGGCGAGCAGTACTTC. The chain couples TRBV30 to TRBJ2-7; D gene unclear. Between the trimmed V and J ends, which lost 0 bases and 6 bases, there was a span of 12 bases. The CDR3 covers 13 residues. CDR1 and CDR2 (germline): GTSNPN, SVGIG (reference sequence).